This entry describes one T cell receptor (beta chain). The table came from immunoSEQ multiplex PCR; TCRdb's copy has only in-frame clones and leaves some out. Here the sample spans about 400,000 clones, approximately 95% being singletons. The CDR3 runs to 12 residues. The V end was cut by 0 bases, the J end by 7 bases, with 4 bases between. The germline CDR1 and CDR2 sequences are SGDLS and YYNGEE. The data were obtained in a study of shared T cell receptors in the human thymus. The sequence derives from a human donor. Sequencing used thymocytes. This chain joins TRBV9 and TRBJ2-2; D not resolved. The CDR3 protein is CASSVEIGELFF. The CDR3 DNA follows: TGTGCCAGCAGCGTAGAAATCGGGGAGCTGTTTTTT.